The T cell receptor beta chain under discussion was sequenced for a study of regulatory T cells in long-lasting Graves disease. Time point defined: newly diagnosed GD, antithyroid drugs for less than 3 months. Generation of the TCR library employed RNA extracted from PBMCs. HTBI primers from iRepertoire and Arm-PCR of CDR3 regions yielded the TCR beta libraries. MiXCR, applied by TCRdb to the multiplex PCR reads, yields one record per CDR3 protein. Among about 540,000 distinct CDR3 sequences listed, about 13% were seen once. CDR3 length: 13 amino acids. Looked up from germline, CDR1 is DFQATT and CDR2 is SNEGSKA (reference sequence). This clonotype was found many times. This sample also belongs to another study, concerning T cells in Graves' hyperthyroidism and ophthalmopathy.

The sequence derives from a man younger than 45 with Graves disease. This sequence joins TRBV20-1 and TRBJ2-7, with 9 bases lining up with TRBD1. The input for sequencing was peripheral blood mononuclear cells (PBMCs), taken at new diagnosis, from a patient treated with antithyroid drugs. CDR3 sequence: CRAPGQGPDEQYF. DNA of the CDR3: TGCAGGGCTCCGGGACAGGGACCGGACGAGCAGTACTTC.